This entry lists 24 T cell receptor beta chains sequenced from one sample in a study of blood T cell repertoires in COVID-19. The repertoire was sequenced with immunoSEQ multiplex PCR; TCRdb's copy has only in-frame clones and lacks some. Here the sample spans some 62,000 clones, approximately 80% being singletons. What was sequenced was peripheral blood. All receptors derive from a man aged 55 to 70 with COVID-19, enrolled during active disease.

This chain uses TRBV28 with TRBJ1-4, with D perhaps TRBD1 (5 bases). The CDR3 consists of 14 residues. Trimming pared 5 bases from V and 4 bases from J, leaving 11 bases between. CDR1 and CDR2 (germline): MDHEN, SYDVKM. CDR3 sequence reads: CASSLLQGNEKLFF. For the CDR3, the DNA is TGTGCCAGCAGTCTGCTCCAGGGTAATGAAAAACTGTTTTTT.

V and J are TRBV7-7 and TRBJ2-5, with 8 bases fitting TRBD1. Trimming removed 4 bases from V and 3 bases from J; junction bases left unmatched: 10. This CDR3 has 16 residues. Germline V CDR1 and CDR2: SSHAT, FNYEAQ (reference sequence). CDR3 amino acids: CASSSTFSTGEETQYF. CDR3 DNA sequence: TGTGCCAGCAGCTCCACATTCTCGACAGGGGAAGAGACCCAGTACTTC.

The chain carries TRBV24-1 and TRBJ1-4; 10 bases are a match to TRBD1. CDR3 length: 18 residues. CDR1 and CDR2 (germline): KGHDR, SFDVKD. The J segment lost 0 bases and the V segment lost 9 bases, leaving 12 bases of the junction unmatched. CDR3 nucleotides: TGTGCCACCCTACTGCCCGGGACAGGGGCCGCAACTAATGAAAAACTGTTTTTT. The encoded protein is CATLLPGTGAATNEKLFF.

The V and J genes are TRBV6-1 and TRBJ1-1; 10 nucleotides match TRBD1. Germline V lookup: CDR1 MNHNS, CDR2 SASEGT. CDR3 length: 14 residues. The V and J ends lost 5 bases and 7 bases, in that order; junction bases with no gene match: 7. The CDR3, as DNA: TGTGCCAGCAGTCAGGGACAGGGGTCGGGTGAAGCTTTCTTT. It specifies CASSQGQGSGEAFF.

This clone was observed a handful of times. The DNA is omitted, as the CDR3 cannot be located on it reliably, and the CDR3 follows TCRdb's listing. V usage is TRBV9 and J usage is TRBJ1-6; the table's D call of TRBD1 was not tested on the DNA. The CDR3 sequence runs 15 residues, both termini included. The V gene's germline CDR1 is SGDLS and CDR2 YYNGEE. The CDR3 sequence is CASTSGQGLPSPLHF.

The chain combines TRBV2 with TRBJ2-7; no clear D. CDR1 is SNHLY and CDR2 is FYNNEI in the germline V gene. With 3 bases removed from V and 6 bases from J, the gap between germline ends came to 18 bases. The CDR3 is made up of 15 amino acids. The CDR3 sequence: CASSDVPLDSVEQYF. DNA of the CDR3: TGTGCCAGCAGTGACGTCCCTCTAGATTCAGTCGAGCAGTACTTC.

This clone was picked up a small number of times. The same CDR3 is also encoded by other DNA sequences in this sample. The rearrangement joins TRBV5-1 to TRBJ2-5; 13 bases fit TRBD2. J gave up 5 bases and V 0 bases, and 4 bases lay outside the gene matches. CDR1 is SGHRS, CDR2 YFSETQ, per germline. The CDR3 is 16 amino acids. The CDR3 protein is CASSLGLAGGSETQYF. The DNA of the CDR3 is TGCGCCAGCAGCTTGGGACTAGCGGGGGGAAGCGAGACCCAGTACTTC.

The chain employs TRBV9 and TRBJ2-1; 9 nucleotides match TRBD2. With V trimmed by 0 bases and J by 8 bases, 9 bases remained unmatched. This CDR3 contains 16 residues. CDR1 is SGDLS, CDR2 YYNGEE, per germline. CDR3 sequence reads: CASSVAIGTSYDEQFF. CDR3 coding DNA: TGTGCCAGCAGCGTAGCAATAGGGACTAGCTATGATGAGCAGTTCTTC.

The rearrangement links TRBV6-4 to TRBJ1-6, with a tentative D call TRBD1 (5 bases). V gave up 0 bases and J gave up 8 bases, with 11 bases separating them. Germline CDR1 is MRHNA and CDR2 is SNTAGT. CDR3 size: 15 residues. The CDR3 region has the DNA TGTGCCAGCAGTGACTCCGGGGGAATGGATTCACCCCTCCACTTT. This gives the protein CASSDSGGMDSPLHF.

This clone occurred a few times. The CDR3 DNA follows: TGTGCCACCAGTCGAGGGACTTATAGCAATCAGCCCCAGCATTTT. As protein: CATSRGTYSNQPQHF. The V and J genes are TRBV15 and TRBJ1-5; D is possibly TRBD1 (5 bases). Trimming removed 6 bases from V and 0 bases from J, with 12 bases in between. The CDR3 covers 15 residues. Germline values: CDR1 LNHNV, CDR2 YYDKDF (reference sequence). Together with reference TRBV15 and TRBJ1-5, the CDR3 gives the full variable domain: DAMVIQNPRYQVTQFGKPVTLSCSQTLNHNVMYWYQQKSSQAPKLLFHYYDKDFNNEADTPDNFQSRRPNTSFCFLDIRSPGLGDTAMYLCATSRGTYSNQPQHFGDGTRLSIL.

The chain employs TRBV7-9 and TRBJ2-6, with 11 positions matching TRBD1. The CDR3 runs 19 residues. Germline V CDR1 and CDR2: SEHNR, FQNEAQ (reference sequence). V lost 1 base, J lost 3 bases, and 8 bases stayed unmatched. CDR3 sequence: CASSLGLDRGLGGANVLTF. DNA for the CDR3: TGTGCCAGCAGCTTAGGTTTGGACAGGGGGCTCGGTGGGGCCAACGTCCTGACTTTC.

This clone was counted a single time. The genes are TRBV12-3 or TRBV12-4 and TRBJ1-2, with D possibly TRBD1 on 6 matching bases. CDR3 length: 11 amino acids. V lost 8 bases and J lost 8, with 12 bases in between. CDR3 region: CASGQGYGYTF. CDR3 in DNA: TGTGCCAGCGGGCAGGGGTACGGCTACACCTTC.

The gene calls are TRBV5-1 and TRBJ2-5; D may be TRBD1 (6 bases). The CDR3 runs to 14 residues. Trimming took 6 bases from V and 4 from J, leaving 16 bases between them. Germline values: CDR1 SGHRS, CDR2 YFSETQ. This CDR3 is CASTRDNFGETQYF. The CDR3 DNA follows: TGCGCCAGCACGAGGGACAATTTCGGAGAGACCCAGTACTTC.

The chain is built from TRBV5-1 and TRBJ1-6; D may be TRBD1 (6 bases). V dropped 4 bases and J dropped 7 bases, with 12 bases sitting between them. The germline V gene has CDR1 SGHRS and CDR2 YFSETQ. The CDR3 loop spans 14 amino acids. The CDR3 coding sequence is TGCGCCAGCAGCCTTCGGGACAACAATTCACCCCTCCACTTT. It is translated as CASSLRDNNSPLHF.

The chain uses TRBV3-1 (or the pseudogene TRBV3-2) and TRBJ2-7; 10 nucleotides line up with TRBD2. V was pared by 0 bases and J by 5 bases, with 4 bases of the junction left unmatched. Germline values: CDR1 LGHDT, CDR2 YNNKEL (reference sequence). This CDR3 is 15 amino acids long. The CDR3 protein is CASSQDGTSVDEQYF. The CDR3 nucleotides are TGTGCCAGCAGCCAAGACGGGACTAGCGTGGACGAGCAGTACTTC.

This clone was picked up a small number of times. The V gene is TRBV9, the J gene TRBJ2-5, with a tentative D call TRBD2 (6 bases). Trimming left V 3 bases short and J 3 bases short, with 18 bases between. The CDR3 contains 16 residues. Germline assignment: CDR1 SGDLS and CDR2 YYNGEE. The CDR3 DNA follows: TGTGCCAGCAGCGGTGGGGCGGGATCAGGTAAAGAGACCCAGTACTTC. It specifies CASSGGAGSGKETQYF. Full variable domain (rest looked up from reference TRBV9 and TRBJ2-5): DSGVTQTPKHLITATGQRVTLRCSPRSGDLSVYWYQQSLDQGLQFLIQYYNGEERAKGNILERFSAQQFPDLHSELNLSSLELGDSALYFCASSGGAGSGKETQYFGPGTRLLVL.

The chain links TRBV11-1 to TRBJ2-7, with D possibly being TRBD2 (5 bases). Looked up from germline, CDR1 is SGHAT and CDR2 is FQDESV (reference sequence). The CDR3 is made up of 13 amino acids. The V gene lost 0 bases and the J gene lost 3 bases, with 6 bases spanning the gap. The CDR3, as DNA: TGTGCCAGCAGCTTAGCGGGAGTCTACGAGCAGTACTTC. This translates into CASSLAGVYEQYF. The full variable domain, in which reference TRBV11-1 and TRBJ2-7 provide the parts outside the CDR3, is EAEVAQSPRYKITEKSQAVAFWCDPISGHATLYWYRQILGQGPELLVQFQDESVVDDSQLPKDRFSAERLKGVDSTLKIQPAELGDSAMYLCASSLAGVYEQYFGPGTRLTVT.

This chain links TRBV9 with TRBJ1-1; D is uncertain. This CDR3 has 14 residues. Germline-derived CDR1 and CDR2 are SGDLS and YYNGEE. V shed 2 bases and J shed 2 bases, with 10 bases lying between them. CDR3 amino acids: CASSVSGANTEAFF. CDR3 DNA sequence: TGTGCCAGCAGCGTTTCCGGTGCCAACACTGAAGCTTTCTTT.

This clone was seen a few times. The J gene is TRBJ1-2, the V gene TRBV5-1; TRBD1 matches 10 bases. With 4 bases clipped from V and 4 bases from J, the junction kept 4 bases outside the gene matches. Germline CDR1 reads SGHRS; CDR2 reads YFSETQ. The CDR3 length is 14 residues. The CDR3 nucleotides read TGCGCCAGCAGCGCTGGGACAGGGGCCTATGGCTACACCTTC. Its translation: CASSAGTGAYGYTF.

This rearrangement joins TRBV2 to TRBJ2-3; D ambiguous. Germline V gene data show CDR1 as SNHLY and CDR2 as FYNNEI. Trimming shortened V by 6 bases and J by 1 base, and 8 bases separated the two germline ends. The CDR3 consists of 13 residues. In DNA form, the CDR3 reads TGTGCCAGCAGCACATCCCGCACAGATACGCAGTATTTT. Translating it yields CASSTSRTDTQYF.

The CDR3: CASSSNLLLDTQYF. CDR3 nucleotide sequence: TGTGCCAGCAGCTCCAACTTACTGCTGGATACGCAGTATTTT. The chain recombines TRBV7-9 with TRBJ2-3; D unclear. Per the germline V gene, CDR1 is SEHNR and CDR2 is FQNEAQ (reference sequence). The length of the CDR3 is 14 residues. The V end was cut by 4 bases, the J end by 6 bases, with 14 bases between.

This clone has more than one count but fewer than ten. The rearrangement joins TRBV5-1 to TRBJ2-2; D might be TRBD1 (6 bases). This CDR3 has 15 amino acids. Germline V lookup: CDR1 SGHRS, CDR2 YFSETQ. Trimming pared 1 base from V and 5 bases from J, leaving 12 bases between. Here the CDR3 DNA reads TGCGCCAGCAGCTTGAGGGATAGGGGGACCGGGGAGCTGTTTTTT. The encoded protein is CASSLRDRGTGELFF. Supplemented by reference TRBV5-1 and TRBJ2-2, the full variable domain reads KAGVTQTPRYLIKTRGQQVTLSCSPISGHRSVSWYQQTPGQGLQFLFEYFSETQRNKGNFPGRFSGRQFSNSRSEMNVSTLELGDSALYLCASSLRDRGTGELFFGEGSRLTVL.

The chain has TRBV3-1 (or the pseudogene TRBV3-2) and TRBJ1-2; TRBD1 aligns across 9 bases. The germline CDR1 and CDR2 sequences are LGHDT and YNNKEL (reference sequence). CDR3 length equals 15 residues. J gave up 4 bases and V 1 base, and 4 bases lay outside the gene matches. CDR3 sequence reads: CASSQGDRAGYGYTF. DNA of the CDR3: TGTGCCAGCAGCCAAGGGGACAGGGCGGGCTATGGCTACACCTTC.

The sample holds one count of this clone. The chain has TRBV19 and TRBJ2-6; no clear D gene. The ends were cut back, 0 bases at V and 6 bases at J, with 6 bases in the middle. The CDR3 is made up of 14 amino acids. Looked up from germline, CDR1 is LNHDA and CDR2 is SQIVND (reference sequence). The CDR3 protein is CASSIDSLANVLTF. CDR3 coding DNA: TGTGCCAGTAGTATAGACTCCCTGGCCAACGTCCTGACTTTC.